This T cell receptor beta chain came from a study of blood T cell repertoires in COVID-19. Overall study context: Both acute and convalescent COVID-19 samples were obtained from the United States, Italy and Spain. T cells, B-cell-depleted T cells, or PBMCs provided the cDNA or gDNA that served as material.

Some clones are missing from TCRdb's copy, which holds only in-frame ones; the method was immunoSEQ multiplex PCR. The data show roughly 190,000 clones, 85% to 90% seen once. The CDR3 length is 14 residues. With V trimmed by 5 bases and J by 6 bases, 7 bases remained unmatched. Germline assignment: CDR1 LNHDA and CDR2 SQIVND (reference sequence). The sample was peripheral blood. This TCR came from a woman aged 55-70 years with acute or convalescent COVID-19. V is TRBV19 and J is TRBJ1-5, with 7 positions matching TRBD1. CDR3 sequence: CASSSTGRSQPQHF. The CDR3 nucleotides read TGTGCCAGTAGTTCGACAGGGAGAAGTCAGCCCCAGCATTTT.